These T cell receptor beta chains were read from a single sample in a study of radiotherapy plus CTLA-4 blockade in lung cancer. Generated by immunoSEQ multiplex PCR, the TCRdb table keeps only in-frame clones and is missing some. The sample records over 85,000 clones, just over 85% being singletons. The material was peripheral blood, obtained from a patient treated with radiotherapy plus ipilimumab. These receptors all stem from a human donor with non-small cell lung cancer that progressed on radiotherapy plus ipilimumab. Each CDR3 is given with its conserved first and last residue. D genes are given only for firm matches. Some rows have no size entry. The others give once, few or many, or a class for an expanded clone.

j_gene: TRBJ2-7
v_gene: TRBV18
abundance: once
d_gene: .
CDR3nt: TGTGCCAGCTCACCGCTGGGGGGCTCAAACTCGAACGAGCAGTACTTC
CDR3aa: CASSPLGGSNSNEQYF

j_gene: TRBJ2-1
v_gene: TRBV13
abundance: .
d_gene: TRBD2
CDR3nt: TGTGCCAGCAGCTACGAAGGGACTAGCGGCAATGAGCAGTTCTTC
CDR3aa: CASSYEGTSGNEQFF

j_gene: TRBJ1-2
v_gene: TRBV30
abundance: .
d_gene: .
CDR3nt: TGTGCCTGGAAGCACGGTAACTATGGCTACACCTTC
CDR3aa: CAWKHGNYGYTF

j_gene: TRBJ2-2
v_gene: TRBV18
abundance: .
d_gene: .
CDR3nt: TGTGCCAGCTCACAAATGCCCGGCTCGGGCCTTAACACCGGGGAGCTGTTTTTT
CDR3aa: CASSQMPGSGLNTGELFF

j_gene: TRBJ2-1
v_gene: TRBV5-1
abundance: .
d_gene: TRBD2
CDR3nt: TGCGCCAGCAGGTTGGGACTAGCGGGCTACAATGAGCAGTTCTTC
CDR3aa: CASRLGLAGYNEQFF

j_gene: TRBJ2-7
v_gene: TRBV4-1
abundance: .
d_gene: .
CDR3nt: TGCGCCAGTAGCCAAGGCAGAGGGGGTATCTCCTACGAGCAGTACTTC
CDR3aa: CASSQGRGGISYEQYF

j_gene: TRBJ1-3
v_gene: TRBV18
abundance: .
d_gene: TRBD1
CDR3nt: TGTGCCAGCTCACCCGACAGGGGACCTGGAAACACCATATATTTT
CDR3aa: CASSPDRGPGNTIYF

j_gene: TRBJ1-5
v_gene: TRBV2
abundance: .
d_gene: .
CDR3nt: TGTGCCAGCAGTGAAATCCGACAACCTAACAATCAGCCCCAGCATTTT
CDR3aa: CASSEIRQPNNQPQHF

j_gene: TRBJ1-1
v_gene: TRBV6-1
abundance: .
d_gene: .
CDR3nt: TGTGCCAGCAGGGTACCTCAGGGTGAAGCTTTCTTT
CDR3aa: CASRVPQGEAFF

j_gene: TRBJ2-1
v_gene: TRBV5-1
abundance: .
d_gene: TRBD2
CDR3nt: TGCGCCAGCAGCTCAGGACTAGCGGCTACCATTACCTACAATGAGCAGTTCTTC
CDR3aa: CASSSGLAATITYNEQFF

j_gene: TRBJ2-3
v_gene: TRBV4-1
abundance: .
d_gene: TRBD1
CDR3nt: TGCGCCAGCAGCCAAGACCGGGACAGGGGCACAGATACGCAGTATTTT
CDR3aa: CASSQDRDRGTDTQYF

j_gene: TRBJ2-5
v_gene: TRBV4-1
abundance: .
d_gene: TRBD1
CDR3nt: TGCGCCAGCAGCCCTGGGACAGGGGACCAAGAGACCCAGTACTTC
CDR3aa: CASSPGTGDQETQYF

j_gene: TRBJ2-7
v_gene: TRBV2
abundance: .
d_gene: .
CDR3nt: TGTGCCAGCACCTTAGGTGGGGGGCGATACGAGCAGTACTTC
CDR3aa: CASTLGGGRYEQYF

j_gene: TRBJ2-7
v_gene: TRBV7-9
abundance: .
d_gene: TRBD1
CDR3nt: TGTGCCAGCAGCTTAGCGGCGACAGGGGTTCCCTACGAGCAGTACTTC
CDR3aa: CASSLAATGVPYEQYF

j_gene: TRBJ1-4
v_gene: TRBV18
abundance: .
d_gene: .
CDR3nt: TGTGCCAGCTCACCAGGGCAGAGGCCCGAAAAACTGTTTTTT
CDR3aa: CASSPGQRPEKLFF

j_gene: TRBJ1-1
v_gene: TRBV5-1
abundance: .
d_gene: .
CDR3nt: TGCGCCAGCAGCCCAGGGCCGGACAACACTGAAGCTTTCTTT
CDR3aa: CASSPGPDNTEAFF

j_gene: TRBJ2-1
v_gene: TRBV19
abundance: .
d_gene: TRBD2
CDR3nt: TGTGCCAGTAGTCCTCTTCACCCAGGACTAGCGGGAGCAGTTGAGCAGTTCTTC
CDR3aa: CASSPLHPGLAGAVEQFF

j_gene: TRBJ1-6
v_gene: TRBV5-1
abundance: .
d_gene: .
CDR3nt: TGCGCCAGCAGCTTGGCGGATTTTCCTGGTTCACCCCTCCACTTT
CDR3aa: CASSLADFPGSPLHF